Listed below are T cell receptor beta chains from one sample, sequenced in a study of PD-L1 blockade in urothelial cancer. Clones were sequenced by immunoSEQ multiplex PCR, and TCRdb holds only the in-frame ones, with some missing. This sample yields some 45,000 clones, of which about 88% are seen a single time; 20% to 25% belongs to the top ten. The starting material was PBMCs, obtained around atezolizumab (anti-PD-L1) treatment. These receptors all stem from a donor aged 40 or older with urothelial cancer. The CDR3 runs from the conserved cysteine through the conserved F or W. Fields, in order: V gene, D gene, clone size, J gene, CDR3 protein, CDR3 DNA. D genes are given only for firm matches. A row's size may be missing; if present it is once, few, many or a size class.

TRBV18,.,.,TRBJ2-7,CASSPPGGGSYEQYF,TGTGCCAGCTCACCACCGGGAGGGGGCTCCTACGAGCAGTACTTC
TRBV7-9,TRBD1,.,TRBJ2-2,CASSQRTGLVGELFF,TGTGCCAGCAGCCAACGGACAGGGTTGGTCGGGGAGCTGTTTTTT
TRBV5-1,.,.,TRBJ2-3,CASSLVGPLRRGDTQYF,TGCGCCAGCAGCTTGGTTGGGCCTCTGCGGCGCGGGGATACGCAGTATTTT
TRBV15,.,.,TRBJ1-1,CATSILGGTEAFF,TGTGCCACCAGCATCCTAGGCGGCACTGAAGCTTTCTTT
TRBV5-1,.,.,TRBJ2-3,CASSPGASGPWDTQYF,TGCGCCAGCAGCCCGGGGGCTAGCGGACCCTGGGATACGCAGTATTTT
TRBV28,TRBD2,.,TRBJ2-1,CASRPYSGSINEQFF,TGTGCCAGCAGACCTTATAGCGGGAGCATCAATGAGCAGTTCTTC
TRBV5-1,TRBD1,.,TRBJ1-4,CASSLTGTATNEKLFF,TGCGCCAGCAGCTTGACCGGGACAGCAACTAATGAAAAACTGTTTTTT
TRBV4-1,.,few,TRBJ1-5,CASSQETVHNQPQHF,TGCGCCAGCAGCCAAGAAACAGTACACAATCAGCCCCAGCATTTT
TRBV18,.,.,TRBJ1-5,CASSGGSNQPQHF,TGTGCCAGCTCCGGGGGGAGCAATCAGCCCCAGCATTTT
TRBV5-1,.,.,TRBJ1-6,CASRESSYNSPLHF,TGCGCCAGCAGGGAGAGCTCCTATAATTCACCCCTCCACTTT
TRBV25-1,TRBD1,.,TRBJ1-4,CASSLTGGATNEKLFF,TGTGCCAGCAGTCTAACAGGGGGGGCAACTAATGAAAAACTGTTTTTT
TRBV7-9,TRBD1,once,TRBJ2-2,CASSREGTGGTGELFF,TGTGCCAGCAGCCGAGAGGGGACAGGGGGCACCGGGGAGCTGTTTTTT
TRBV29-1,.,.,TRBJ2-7,CSVEGEVGNEQYF,TGCAGCGTTGAAGGGGAGGTCGGGAACGAGCAGTACTTC
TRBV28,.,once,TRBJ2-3,CASSLLGQSSTDTQYF,TGTGCCAGCAGTTTATTGGGCCAGTCTAGCACAGATACGCAGTATTTT
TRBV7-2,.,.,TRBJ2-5,CASRNNRGPGETQYF,TGTGCCAGCAGGAACAACCGAGGGCCCGGGGAGACCCAGTACTTC
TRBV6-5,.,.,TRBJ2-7,CASSGADHPYEQYF,TGTGCCAGCAGTGGGGCTGACCACCCCTACGAGCAGTACTTC
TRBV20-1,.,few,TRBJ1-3,CSARRGNTIYF,TGCAGTGCTAGAAGGGGGAACACCATATATTTT
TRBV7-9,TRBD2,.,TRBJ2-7,CASSLLAVGEQYF,TGTGCCAGCAGCTTACTAGCGGTAGGCGAGCAGTACTTC
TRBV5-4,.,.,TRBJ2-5,CASSLGQQETQYF,TGTGCCAGCAGCTTGGGACAGCAAGAGACCCAGTACTTC
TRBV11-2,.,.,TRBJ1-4,CASSLRQWNEKLFF,TGTGCCAGCAGCTTAAGACAGTGGAATGAAAAACTGTTTTTT
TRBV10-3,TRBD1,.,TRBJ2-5,CAISESGTGETQYF,TGTGCCATCAGTGAGTCCGGGACAGGGGAGACCCAGTACTTC
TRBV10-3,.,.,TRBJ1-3,CAIRQSGNTIYF,TGTGCCATCAGACAAAGTGGAAACACCATATATTTT
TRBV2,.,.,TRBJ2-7,CASKVPGAGSGEQYF,TGTGCCAGCAAGGTCCCGGGAGCAGGGAGCGGAGAGCAGTACTTC
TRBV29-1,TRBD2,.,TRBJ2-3,CSVEGVREGADTQYF,TGCAGCGTTGAAGGTGTGCGGGAGGGAGCAGATACGCAGTATTTT
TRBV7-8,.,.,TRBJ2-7,CASSSGAGVSSYEQYF,TGTGCCAGCAGCTCCGGAGCAGGGGTGAGCTCCTACGAGCAGTACTTC
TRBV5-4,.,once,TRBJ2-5,CASSLGQGETQYF,TGTGCCAGCAGCTTGGGGCAGGGGGAGACCCAGTACTTC
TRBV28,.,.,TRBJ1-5,CASSWGGQPQHF,TGTGCCAGCAGTTGGGGGGGACAGCCCCAGCATTTT
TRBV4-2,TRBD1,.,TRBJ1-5,CASSGDSPYQPQHF,TGTGCCAGCAGCGGGGACAGCCCATATCAGCCCCAGCATTTT
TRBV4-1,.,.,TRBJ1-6,CASSQEWGLNSPLHF,TGCGCCAGCAGCCAAGAGTGGGGCCTGAATTCACCCCTCCACTTT
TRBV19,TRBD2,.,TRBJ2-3,CASNTQRSGRGLGGTDTQYF,TGTGCCAGTAATACCCAACGTAGCGGGAGAGGTCTGGGAGGCACAGATACGCAGTATTTT
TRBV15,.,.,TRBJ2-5,CATSPLGGEQETQYF,TGTGCCACCAGCCCCCTGGGCGGGGAACAAGAGACCCAGTACTTC
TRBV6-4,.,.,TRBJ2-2,CASSEGLNTGELFF,TGTGCCAGCAGTGAGGGCCTCAACACCGGGGAGCTGTTTTTT
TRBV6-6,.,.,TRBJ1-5,CASSSTNGGGNQPQHF,TGTGCCAGCAGTTCCACAAATGGGGGCGGCAATCAGCCCCAGCATTTT
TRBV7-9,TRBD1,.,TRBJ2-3,CASSLAGGQGGGTQYF,TGTGCCAGCAGCTTAGCGGGGGGACAGGGTGGAGGTACGCAGTATTTT
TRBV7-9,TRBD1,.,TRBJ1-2,CASSLAPGQGGGYTF,TGTGCCAGCAGCCTCGCCCCGGGACAGGGAGGCGGCTACACCTTC
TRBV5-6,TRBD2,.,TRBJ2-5,CASSLGLAGVGETQYF,TGTGCCAGCAGCTTGGGACTAGCGGGAGTGGGAGAGACCCAGTACTTC
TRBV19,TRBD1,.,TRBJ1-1,CASSPGQGWTEAFF,TGTGCCAGTAGTCCCGGACAGGGTTGGACTGAAGCTTTCTTT
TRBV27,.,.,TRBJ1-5,CASSLRGLHSNQPQHF,TGTGCCAGCAGTTTAAGGGGACTCCATAGCAATCAGCCCCAGCATTTT
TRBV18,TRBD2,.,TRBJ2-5,CASSPGLGQETQYF,TGTGCCAGCTCACCGGGACTAGGCCAAGAGACCCAGTACTTC
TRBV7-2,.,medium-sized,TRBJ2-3,CASSLLALNTDTQYF,TGTGCCAGCAGCTTACTAGCGCTGAACACAGATACGCAGTATTTT
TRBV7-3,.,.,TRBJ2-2,CASSSGTSAGELFF,TGTGCCAGCAGCTCCGGGACATCGGCCGGGGAGCTGTTTTTT
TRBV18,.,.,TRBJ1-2,CASSPSEGGSYGYTF,TGTGCCAGCTCTCCATCGGAGGGGGGGTCCTATGGCTACACCTTC
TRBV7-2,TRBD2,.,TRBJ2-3,CASSPRLATDTQYF,TGTGCCAGCAGCCCCCGACTAGCCACAGATACGCAGTATTTT
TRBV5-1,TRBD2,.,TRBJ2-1,CASSLGVTSGSSNEQFF,TGCGCCAGCAGCTTGGGGGTGACTAGCGGGAGCTCCAATGAGCAGTTCTTC
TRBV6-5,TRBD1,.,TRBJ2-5,CASSRTGGGKTQYF,TGTGCCAGCAGCCGGACAGGGGGCGGAAAGACCCAGTACTTC
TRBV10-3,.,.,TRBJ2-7,CAISKNTNYIYEQYF,TGTGCCATCAGCAAGAACACCAATTACATCTACGAGCAGTACTTC
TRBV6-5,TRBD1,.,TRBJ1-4,CASSPGQGGNEKLFF,TGTGCCAGCAGCCCCGGACAGGGGGGTAATGAAAAACTGTTTTTT
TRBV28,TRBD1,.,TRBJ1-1,CASSSGQGYTEAFF,TGTGCCAGCAGCTCCGGACAGGGGTACACTGAAGCTTTCTTT
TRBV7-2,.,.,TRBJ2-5,CASSLGTPQETQYF,TGTGCCAGCAGCTTAGGGACTCCACAAGAGACCCAGTACTTC
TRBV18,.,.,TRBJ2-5,CASSPTVSGWQETQYF,TGTGCCAGCTCACCAACGGTCTCAGGGTGGCAAGAGACCCAGTACTTC
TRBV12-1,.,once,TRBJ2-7,CASSPRLAGPYEQYF,TGTGCCAGCAGCCCGCGACTAGCGGGCCCCTACGAGCAGTACTTC
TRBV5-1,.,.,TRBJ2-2,CASSWGSGTGELFF,TGCGCCAGCAGCTGGGGTAGCGGCACCGGGGAGCTGTTTTTT
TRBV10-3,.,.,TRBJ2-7,CAISELYEQYF,TGTGCCATCAGTGAGCTCTACGAGCAGTACTTC
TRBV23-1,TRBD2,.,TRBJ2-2,CASTNRGGTSGSRSGELFF,TGCGCCAGCACCAATAGGGGGGGGACTAGCGGGAGTAGGTCCGGGGAGCTGTTTTTT
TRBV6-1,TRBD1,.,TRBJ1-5,CASSGDRGKPQHF,TGTGCCAGCAGTGGGGACAGGGGGAAGCCCCAGCATTTT
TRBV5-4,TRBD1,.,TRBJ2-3,CASSRQGIDTQYF,TGTGCCAGCAGCCGACAGGGGATAGATACGCAGTATTTT
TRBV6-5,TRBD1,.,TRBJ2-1,CASRGQGGYNEQFF,TGTGCCAGCAGGGGACAGGGTGGGTACAATGAGCAGTTCTTC